The 9 T cell receptor beta chains below were found in one sample sequenced in a study of control samples from healthy donors and cancer patients. Assay used: immunoSEQ multiplex PCR; TCRdb lists only in-frame clones, some missing. The data contain about 98,000 clones, about 90% of them seen just once; the ten biggest clones take up less than 2.5%. The sequencing input was blood. These TCRs come from a woman under 30 in good health.

The chain employs TRBV27 and TRBJ1-6; possible D gene TRBD1, 5 bases. V shed 2 bases and J shed 7 bases, with 12 bases lying between them. CDR1 is MNHEY, CDR2 SMNVEV, per germline (reference sequence). The CDR3 extends over 15 amino acids. The CDR3 DNA reads TGTGCCAGCAGTTTAGCACAGGTGGACAATTCACCCCTCCACTTT. Translated: CASSLAQVDNSPLHF.

The J gene is TRBJ2-1, the V gene TRBV5-8; D gene uncertain. Germline CDR1 and CDR2: SGHTS and YDEGEE. V lost 2 bases and J lost 6, with 6 bases in between. This CDR3 has 12 amino acids. CDR3 sequence (DNA): TGTGCCAGCAGCTTAAACAGCAATGAGCAGTTCTTC. This codes for CASSLNSNEQFF.

CDR3 in DNA: TGTGCCAGCGGGCAAACGGGGCCAATGGGAACTGAAGCTTTCTTT. Protein sequence: CASGQTGPMGTEAFF. The V and J genes are TRBV7-3 and TRBJ1-1; the D gene is possibly TRBD1 (5 bases). The length of the CDR3 is 15 residues. V was shortened by 8 bases and J by 5 bases, with 21 bases between the two germline ends. Germline CDR1 and CDR2: SGHTA and FQGTGA. The full variable domain, its missing parts supplied by reference TRBV7-3 and TRBJ1-1, is GAGVSQTPSNKVTEKGKYVELRCDPISGHTALYWYRQSLGQGPEFLIYFQGTGAADDSGLPNDRFFAVRPEGSVSTLKIQRTERGDSAVYLCASGQTGPMGTEAFFGQGTRLTVV.

A few counts support this clone. The chain combines TRBV2 with TRBJ1-5; TRBD1 matches 12 bases. CDR1 SNHLY and CDR2 FYNNEI come from the germline V gene. With 5 bases clipped from V and 2 bases from J, the junction kept 4 bases outside the gene matches. The CDR3 is 16 amino acids. CDR3 sequence: CASSRDRGLRNQPQHF. CDR3 coding DNA: TGTGCCAGCAGTCGGGACAGGGGGCTTCGCAATCAGCCCCAGCATTTT. The entire variable domain, with the rest obtained from reference TRBV2 and TRBJ1-5, is as follows: EPEVTQTPSHQVTQMGQEVILRCVPISNHLYFYWYRQILGQKVEFLVSFYNNEISEKSEIFDDQFSVERPDGSNFTLKIRSTKLEDSAMYFCASSRDRGLRNQPQHFGDGTRLSIL.

This chain joins TRBV6-5 and TRBJ2-7; 7 nucleotides match TRBD1. V shed 8 bases and J 2 bases; nucleotides not matched to a gene: 9. Germline CDR1 is MNHEY and CDR2 is SVGAGI. This CDR3 has 14 residues. The CDR3 here is CASLRGLSTYEQYF. The CDR3 region has the DNA TGTGCCAGCCTCAGGGGGTTGTCGACCTACGAGCAGTACTTC.

V is TRBV29-1 and J is TRBJ1-4, with 7 positions matching TRBD1. Germline loops: CDR1 SQVTM, CDR2 ANQGSEA. The CDR3 sequence is 16 residues long. With 4 bases clipped from V and 0 bases from J, the junction kept 8 bases outside the gene matches. This CDR3 reads CSVGGTATPTNEKLFF. For the CDR3, the DNA is TGCAGCGTTGGCGGGACAGCTACGCCAACTAATGAAAAACTGTTTTTT.

A single count supports this clone. The CDR3 is CASSGGFNSGREQFF. CDR3 coding DNA: TGTGCCAGCAGTGGGGGTTTCAATAGTGGACGTGAGCAGTTCTTC. The V and J genes are TRBV25-1 and TRBJ2-1; no clear D gene. V shed 4 bases and J shed 9 bases, with 19 bases lying between them. This CDR3 contains 15 residues. Germline CDR1 is MGHDK and CDR2 is SYGVNS.

The chain employs TRBV11-3 and TRBJ1-1; D possibly corresponds to TRBD1 (6 bases). This CDR3 contains 14 residues. Germline CDR1 SGHNT, CDR2 YENEEA. Between the trimmed V and J ends, which lost 5 bases and 5 bases, there was a span of 15 bases. The chain's CDR3 is CASSEGGLGTEAFF. Written as DNA, the CDR3 is TGTGCCAGCAGCGAGGGGGGTCTGGGGACTGAAGCTTTCTTT.

This chain uses TRBV4-2 with TRBJ1-1, with D perhaps TRBD1 (5 bases). CDR1 LGHNA and CDR2 YNFKEQ come from the germline V gene. V lost 1 base to trimming and J lost 3 bases, with 12 bases between them. This CDR3 comprises 15 residues. DNA of the CDR3: TGTGCCAGCAGCCAAGGGGACGGAAGCGACACTGAAGCTTTCTTT. Translation gives CASSQGDGSDTEAFF.